Listed here is a single T cell receptor beta chain. Amplification of TCR beta CDR3 regions was performed using RNA transcripts as template. The HTBI primer set was used in a first-round RT-PCR of the TCR CDR3. TCRdb itself ran the multiplex PCR reads through MiXCR, one entry per CDR3 protein. The table shows about 200,000 distinct CDR3 sequences, with around 18% occurring only once. Uncontrolled infection, other autoimmune disease, pregnancy or lactation disqualified patients from enrolment. Clinical symptoms, serum thyroxine, TRAb, thyroid ultrasound and orbital computed tomography informed diagnoses. This sample was included in a study of T cells in Graves' hyperthyroidism and ophthalmopathy. The CDR3 spans 15 residues. CDR1 SGHAT and CDR2 FQDESV come from the germline V gene (reference sequence). V lost 5 bases and J lost 4, with 17 bases in between.

This clonotype was obtained from a middle-aged man with Graves' hyperthyroidism. Material for sequencing was blood. The J gene is TRBJ2-5, the V gene TRBV11-1; perhaps TRBD2 as D (6 bases). In nucleotides, the CDR3 is TGTGCCAGCAGCGGGACCCAGACTAGTCGAGAGACCCAGTACTTC. This sequence encodes CASSGTQTSRETQYF. Filled out from reference TRBV11-1 and TRBJ2-5, the complete variable domain reads EAEVAQSPRYKITEKSQAVAFWCDPISGHATLYWYRQILGQGPELLVQFQDESVVDDSQLPKDRFSAERLKGVDSTLKIQPAELGDSAMYLCASSGTQTSRETQYFGPGTRLLVL.